This T cell receptor beta chain was sequenced in a study of cytomegalovirus exposure and HLA in healthy donors. The CDR3 is made up of 12 amino acids. Germline CDR1 is MNHEY and CDR2 is SVGAGI. V lost 8 bases and J 5 bases, leaving 12 bases between the germline ends. Vbeta (60) and Jbeta (13) primers were used in the PCR. The protocol was immunoSEQ multiplex PCR, while the TCRdb copy is restricted to in-frame clones and leaves out a portion. The sample lists 150,000 to 200,000 clones; about 59% were seen once. Sequenced input: PBMCs. The receptor's source is a man aged 40-50 years in good health and CMV-seronegative. V is TRBV6-5 and J is TRBJ1-1; tentative D call: TRBD1 (5 bases). The CDR3 protein is CASGTGGTEAFF. The CDR3 nucleotides read TGTGCCAGCGGAACGGGGGGAACTGAAGCTTTCTTT.